These 7 T cell receptor beta chains came from one sample sequenced in a study of cytomegalovirus exposure and HLA in healthy donors. 60 Vbeta and 13 Jbeta primers were used in PCR. Measured with immunoSEQ multiplex PCR; TCRdb has only the in-frame clones, and not every one. Among hundreds of thousands of clones listed, 77% were seen once. The sequenced sample consisted of PBMCs. The receptors originated from a woman aged 60-75 years in good health and CMV-seropositive.

This clone was observed once. The chain employs TRBV28 and TRBJ2-7; 12 bases map to TRBD1. Germline CDR1 MDHEN, CDR2 SYDVKM. V gave up 7 bases and J gave up 3 bases; unmatched junction bases: 4. The CDR3 has 14 residues. CDR3 residues: CASTGTGGFYEQYF. DNA of the CDR3: TGTGCCAGCACCGGGACAGGGGGCTTCTACGAGCAGTACTTC.

The chain is built from TRBV5-6 and TRBJ2-1; D gene ambiguous. CDR1 SGHDT and CDR2 YYEEEE come from the germline V gene. The CDR3 is made up of 15 amino acids. V was trimmed by 4 bases and J by 8 bases, leaving 19 bases between them. In nucleotides, the CDR3 is TGTGCCAGCAGCGTCCCTCATGTATTTCGGGATGAGCAGTTCTTC. This translates into CASSVPHVFRDEQFF.

V is TRBV5-5 and J is TRBJ2-2; D may be TRBD2 (5 bases). The V gene lost 0 bases and the J gene lost 4 bases, with 10 bases spanning the gap. The CDR3 is 15 amino acids. Germline-derived CDR1 and CDR2 are SGHKS and YYEKEE (reference sequence). The CDR3 loop reads CASSLAGLGTGELFF. The CDR3 nucleotides read TGTGCCAGCAGCTTGGCGGGATTGGGCACCGGGGAGCTGTTTTTT.

The rearrangement joins TRBV6-5 to TRBJ2-1; 9 bases are a match to TRBD1. The CDR3 totals 15 residues. The V gene's germline CDR1 is MNHEY and CDR2 SVGAGI. J was trimmed by 10 bases and V by 5 bases; bases with no gene match: 12. In DNA form, the CDR3 reads TGTGCCAGCAGTAAAACAGGGGGCAGTCCGCGGGAGCAGTTCTTC. Protein: CASSKTGGSPREQFF.

The chain uses TRBV27 and TRBJ1-2, with a possible D match to TRBD1 (6 bases). The V and J ends lost 7 bases and 1 base respectively, with 19 bases between them. Germline values: CDR1 MNHEY, CDR2 SMNVEV (reference sequence). The CDR3 is 16 amino acids. In nucleotides, the CDR3 is TGTGCCAGCACCTCCTCAGGGGCAGGGAATAACTATGGCTACACCTTC. Translated: CASTSSGAGNNYGYTF.

The rearrangement uses TRBV2 and TRBJ2-7, with D maybe TRBD1 (6 bases). Germline loops: CDR1 SNHLY, CDR2 FYNNEI. Trimming took 8 bases from V and 3 from J, leaving 8 bases between them. The CDR3 is 11 amino acids. CDR3 nucleotides: TGTGCCAGCCAGGGGTACTACGAGCAGTACTTC. Encoded protein: CASQGYYEQYF.

In this sample, this clone turned up once. This chain links TRBV4-3 with TRBJ2-6, with a weak D call TRBD1 (5 bases). V was pared by 3 bases and J by 4 bases, with 16 bases between. The CDR3 loop spans 17 amino acids. CDR1 LGHNA and CDR2 YSLEER come from the germline V gene. CDR3 DNA: TGCGCCAGCAGCCAGACCCTCGAACAGGCCGGGGCCAACGTCCTGACTTTC. Its translation: CASSQTLEQAGANVLTF.